This T cell receptor beta chain was identified during a study of stem cell transplantation in POMP-related autoinflammatory disease. Trimming took 4 bases from V and 14 from J, leaving 18 bases between them. The germline V gene encodes CDR1 LGHNA and CDR2 YSLEER. The CDR3 contains 14 residues. Libraries were prepared by immunoSEQ multiplex PCR; TCRdb keeps only in-frame clonotypes and omits some of them. The sample records 9,000 to 10,000 clones, roughly 80% being singletons. The chain joins TRBV4-3 to TRBJ1-6; tentatively, D is TRBD1 (5 bases). The sequences come from CD4+ T cells from PBMCs, collected after stem cell transplantation. This TCR was sampled from a human patient with POMP-related autoinflammation and immune dysregulation (PRAID). Among the T cells, some may be from the graft donor. The CDR3 reads CASSPGAGTNTLHF. In DNA, the CDR3 is TGCGCCAGCAGCCCTGGGGCCGGGACTAATACCCTCCACTTT.